This T cell receptor (beta chain) was observed in a study of neurological immune-mediated disorders. Study conclusions and caveats: TCR-beta repertoires seemed private in all groups, with no expanded CDR3 amino acid sequences shared.

This clonotype was detected once. No antigen is known for it. Synthesis of cDNA was carried out by template-switch 5'RACE. The reaction used 10-nucleotide random UMIs. Every sequencing run drew on 15-18 subjects and yielded over 200 million TCR-beta sequences. TCRdb independently ran MiXCR on the 5' RACE reads; one entry per CDR3 protein. This table has under 20,000 distinct CDR3 sequences, under 35% appearing once. The germline V gene has CDR1 MGHRA and CDR2 YSYEKL. The CDR3 contains 14 residues. Deletions cut 6 bases from V and 0 bases from J, with 6 bases between. PBMCs numbering 2 million and stored at -80 C yielded the unsorted libraries.

This clonotype was obtained from a man aged 50 or older with HTLV-1-associated myelopathy (HAM/TSP). Sequencing was carried out using PBMCs. The V gene is TRBV4-1, the J gene TRBJ2-6; D remains unclear. The DNA for the CDR3 is TGCGCCAGCAGTCACAGCTCTGGGGCCAACGTCCTGACTTTC. It specifies CASSHSSGANVLTF.